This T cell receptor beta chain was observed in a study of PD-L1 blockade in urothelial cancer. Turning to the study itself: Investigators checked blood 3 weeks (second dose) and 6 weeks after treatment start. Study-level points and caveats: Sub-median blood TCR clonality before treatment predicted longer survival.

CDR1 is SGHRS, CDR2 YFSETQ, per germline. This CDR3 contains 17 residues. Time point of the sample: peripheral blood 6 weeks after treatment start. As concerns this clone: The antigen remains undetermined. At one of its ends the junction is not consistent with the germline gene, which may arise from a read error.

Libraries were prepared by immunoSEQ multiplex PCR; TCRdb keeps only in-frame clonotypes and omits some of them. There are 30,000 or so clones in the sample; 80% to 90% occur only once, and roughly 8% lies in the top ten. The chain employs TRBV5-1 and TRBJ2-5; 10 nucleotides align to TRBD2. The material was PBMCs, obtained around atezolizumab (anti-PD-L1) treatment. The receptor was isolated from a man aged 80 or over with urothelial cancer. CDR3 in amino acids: CASRLAQAGGPGETQYF. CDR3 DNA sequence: TGCGCCAGCAGGTTGGCGCAAGCGGGAGGGCCGGGAGAGACCCAGTACTTC.